This T cell receptor (beta chain) was captured in a study of blood T cell repertoires in COVID-19. The wider study: Both acute and convalescent COVID-19 samples were obtained from the United States, Italy and Spain. From T cells, B-cell-depleted T cells, or PBMCs came the material, which was cDNA or gDNA.

Germline-derived CDR1 and CDR2 are SGDLS and YYNGEE. The CDR3 length is 15 residues. V was clipped by 1 base and J by 7 bases, with 14 bases between them. The Seattle patients, enrolled during active infection, were followed longitudinally. This clone occurred once. In the source study's methods: Counts of nucleated cells, estimated from reference gene primer amplification, were obtained. Sequencing was performed with immunoSEQ multiplex PCR; in TCRdb, only in-frame clones are kept and a portion is missing. D and trimming come from the DNA, and the V and J calls and clone size come from that table. The table includes about 130,000 clones, about 76% detected once.

Sequenced sample: peripheral blood. This chain connects TRBV9 to TRBJ2-2, with D possibly matching TRBD2 (6 bases). The source is a woman in her 70s with COVID-19, enrolled during active disease. This chain's CDR3 is CASSVQGRTIGELFF. The CDR3 bases are TGTGCCAGCAGCGTACAGGGACGGACTATCGGGGAGCTGTTTTTT. The whole variable domain, filled in from reference TRBV9 and TRBJ2-2, reads DSGVTQTPKHLITATGQRVTLRCSPRSGDLSVYWYQQSLDQGLQFLIQYYNGEERAKGNILERFSAQQFPDLHSELNLSSLELGDSALYFCASSVQGRTIGELFFGEGSRLTVL.